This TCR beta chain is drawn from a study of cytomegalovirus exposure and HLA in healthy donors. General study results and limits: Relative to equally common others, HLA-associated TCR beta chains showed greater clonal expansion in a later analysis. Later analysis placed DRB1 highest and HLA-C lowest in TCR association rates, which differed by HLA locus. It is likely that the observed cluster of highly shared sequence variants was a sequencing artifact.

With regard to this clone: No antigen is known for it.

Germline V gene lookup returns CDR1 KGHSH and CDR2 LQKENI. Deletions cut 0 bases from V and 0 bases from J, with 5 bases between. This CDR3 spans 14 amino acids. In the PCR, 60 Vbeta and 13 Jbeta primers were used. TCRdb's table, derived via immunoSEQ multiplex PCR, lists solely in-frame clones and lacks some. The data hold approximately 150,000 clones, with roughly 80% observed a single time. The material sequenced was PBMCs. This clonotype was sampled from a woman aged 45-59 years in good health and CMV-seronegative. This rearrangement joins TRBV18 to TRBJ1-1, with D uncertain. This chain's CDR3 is CASSPPSVNTEAFF. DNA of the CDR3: TGTGCCAGCTCACCACCATCCGTGAACACTGAAGCTTTCTTT. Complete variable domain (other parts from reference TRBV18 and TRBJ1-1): NAGVMQNPRHLVRRRGQEARLRCSPMKGHSHVYWYRQLPEEGLKFMVYLQKENIIDESGMPKERFSAEFPKEGPSILRIQQVVRGDSAAYFCASSPPSVNTEAFFGQGTRLTVV.